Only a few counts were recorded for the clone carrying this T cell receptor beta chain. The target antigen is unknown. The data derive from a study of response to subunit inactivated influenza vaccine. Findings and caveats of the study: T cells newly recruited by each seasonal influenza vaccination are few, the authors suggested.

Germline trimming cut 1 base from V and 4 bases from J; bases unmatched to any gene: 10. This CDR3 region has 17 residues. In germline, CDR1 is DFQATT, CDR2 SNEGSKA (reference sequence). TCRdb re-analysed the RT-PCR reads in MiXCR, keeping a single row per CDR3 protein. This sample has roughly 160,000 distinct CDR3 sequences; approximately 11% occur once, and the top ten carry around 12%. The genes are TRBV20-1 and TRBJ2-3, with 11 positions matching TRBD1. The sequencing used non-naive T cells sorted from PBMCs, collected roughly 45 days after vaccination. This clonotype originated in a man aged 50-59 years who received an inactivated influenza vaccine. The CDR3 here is CSARGGVRTGGPDTQYF. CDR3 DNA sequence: TGCAGTGCTAGAGGAGGTGTTAGGACAGGGGGCCCAGATACGCAGTATTTT.